These 26 T cell receptor beta chains were sequenced from one sample in a study of CD8+ T cells in alopecia areata. Sequencing templates came from extracted RNA that was reverse transcribed into cDNA. Data came from immunoSEQ multiplex PCR; TCRdb stores just in-frame clones and leaves some out. This sample has hundreds of thousands of clones, with around 62% found just once. This specimen was CD4+ T cells sorted from blood, taken at week 0. These receptors all come from a human donor with alopecia areata.

The rearrangement uses TRBV30 and TRBJ1-5; D not resolved. The CDR3 covers 16 residues. Germline V gene sequence: CDR1 GTSNPN, CDR2 SVGIG (reference sequence). V was cut by 3 bases and J by 4 bases, with 19 bases left in between. In nucleotides, the CDR3 is TGTGCCTGGAGGTTACCCGGAGCAGGAGATAATCAGCCCCAGCATTTT. Translation gives CAWRLPGAGDNQPQHF.

CDR3: CASGLVRGSRPGYNEQFF. The CDR3, as DNA: TGTGCTAGTGGTTTGGTACGGGGCTCTAGACCGGGCTACAATGAGCAGTTCTTC. The rearrangement uses TRBV12-5 and TRBJ2-1; D could derive from TRBD1 or TRBD2 (5 bases each). The V and J ends lost 0 bases and 3 bases respectively, with 18 bases between them. From germline, CDR1 is LGHNT and CDR2 FRNRAP. This CDR3 has 18 residues.

In this sample, this clone turned up a few times. The chain employs TRBV30 and TRBJ1-1; D gene uncertain. With 4 bases removed from V and 5 bases from J, the gap between germline ends came to 8 bases. CDR1 and CDR2 (germline): GTSNPN, SVGIG (reference sequence). The CDR3 is 11 amino acids. CDR3 protein: CAWNRGTEAFF. CDR3 coding DNA: TGTGCCTGGAACCGAGGGACTGAAGCTTTCTTT. The whole variable domain, filled in from reference TRBV30 and TRBJ1-1, reads SQTIHQWPATLVQPVGSPLSLECTVEGTSNPNLYWYRQAAGRGLQLLFYSVGIGQISSEVPQNLSASRPQDRQFILSSKKLLLSDSGFYLCAWNRGTEAFFGQGTRLTVV.

J is TRBJ1-2 and V is TRBV23-1; D is perhaps TRBD1 (6 bases). TRBV23-1 is an ORF; its function is uncertain. The ends were cut back, 4 bases at V and 8 bases at J, with 23 bases in the middle. The CDR3 covers 16 residues. The CDR3 protein is CASSPQVAQGLRGYTF. The DNA of the CDR3 is TGCGCCAGCAGTCCTCAAGTCGCACAGGGCCTTCGAGGCTACACCTTC.

The chain has TRBV30 and TRBJ2-1; 10 nucleotides line up with TRBD2. The CDR3 consists of 16 residues. V trimming: 2 bases; J trimming: 7 bases; junction bases outside the gene matches: 11. Germline CDR1 GTSNPN, CDR2 SVGIG (reference sequence). The DNA of the CDR3 is TGTGCCTGGAGTAGGCAAGCGGGAGGGCCCGGGAATGAGCAGTTCTTC. Amino acids: CAWSRQAGGPGNEQFF.

This rearrangement joins TRBV7-3 to TRBJ2-6; possibly TRBD2 for D (5 bases). This CDR3 has 15 residues. In germline, CDR1 is SGHTA, CDR2 FQGTGA. V was pared by 5 bases and J by 9 bases, with 17 bases between. The CDR3 is CASSPFEGVGNVLTF. CDR3 DNA: TGTGCCAGCAGCCCTTTCGAGGGAGTGGGCAACGTCCTGACTTTC.

The V and J genes are TRBV6-5 and TRBJ1-2, with 9 bases identical to TRBD1. V shed 2 bases, J shed 6 bases, and the junction held 4 bases outside the gene matches. Germline V lookup: CDR1 MNHEY, CDR2 SVGAGI. The CDR3 runs to 14 residues. Here the CDR3 reads CASSYAQGAHGYTF. As DNA, the CDR3 is TGTGCCAGCAGTTACGCACAGGGGGCTCATGGCTACACCTTC.

The chain joins TRBV6-6 to TRBJ1-1; maybe TRBD1 (6 bases). The CDR3 sequence is 14 residues long. Germline V gene data show CDR1 as MNHNY and CDR2 as SVGAGI (reference sequence). The V end lost 6 bases, the J end lost 4 bases, and 15 bases lay between the germline ends. This chain's CDR3 is CASRWTVASTEAFF. The CDR3 coding sequence is TGTGCCAGCAGGTGGACAGTCGCCAGCACTGAAGCTTTCTTT.

The chain combines TRBV30 with TRBJ1-1; D uncertain. The V end was cut by 2 bases, the J end by 5 bases, with 18 bases between. CDR3 length: 15 residues. Germline CDR1 and CDR2: GTSNPN and SVGIG (reference sequence). The chain's CDR3 is CAWSSLDSGGTEAFF. The CDR3 region has the DNA TGTGCCTGGAGTAGTTTGGACTCCGGAGGGACTGAAGCTTTCTTT.

The chain uses TRBV7-9 and TRBJ2-1; perhaps TRBD2 as D (6 bases). The germline gives CDR1 SEHNR, CDR2 FQNEAQ (reference sequence). The V end lost 0 bases, the J end lost 5 bases, and 11 bases lay between the germline ends. The CDR3 has 15 residues. The CDR3 loop is CASSLAGGIHNEQFF. CDR3 DNA: TGTGCCAGCAGCTTAGCGGGGGGTATCCACAATGAGCAGTTCTTC.

This clone was counted only a few times. V and J are TRBV29-1 and TRBJ1-2; 8 nucleotides agree with TRBD1. The trim removed 6 bases at V and 8 bases at J, leaving 11 bases unmatched. Germline CDR1 reads SQVTM; CDR2 reads ANQGSEA. This CDR3 has 13 amino acids. For the CDR3, the DNA is TGCAGCGTGGATGGACAGGGCCGAGAAGGCTACACCTTC. Translation: CSVDGQGREGYTF.

The rearrangement links TRBV27 to TRBJ2-5; TRBD2 matches 7 bases. Germline V gives CDR1 MNHEY, CDR2 SMNVEV (reference sequence). This CDR3 contains 13 residues. V shed 2 bases and J 5 bases; nucleotides not matched to a gene: 2. DNA for the CDR3: TGTGCCAGCAGTTTAGCGGGGGTGGAGACCCAGTACTTC. Translating gives CASSLAGVETQYF.

In nucleotides, the CDR3 is TGCAGCTATTTGCGGGACCCCTACGAGCAGTACTTC. This translates into CSYLRDPYEQYF. The rearrangement joins TRBV29-1 to TRBJ2-7, with D perhaps matching TRBD2 (6 bases). Germline V gene sequence: CDR1 SQVTM, CDR2 ANQGSEA. The CDR3 contains 12 residues. V lost 8 bases and J 2 bases, leaving 13 bases between the germline ends.

This clone has only one observation. The V gene is TRBV5-6, the J gene TRBJ1-2; D call uncertain. V was pared by 2 bases and J by 6 bases, with 5 bases between. Looked up from germline, CDR1 is SGHDT and CDR2 is YYEEEE. The CDR3 runs to 11 residues. CDR3 sequence (DNA): TGTGCCAGCAGCTTTTCGCATGGCTACACCTTC. Residues: CASSFSHGYTF.

This clone was found once. This chain's CDR3 is CAWSGGTGITEQFF. The CDR3 bases are TGTGCCTGGAGTGGGGGGACAGGGATTACTGAGCAGTTCTTC. The genes are TRBV30 and TRBJ2-1; 9 bases are a match to TRBD1. Germline V gene sequence: CDR1 GTSNPN, CDR2 SVGIG (reference sequence). CDR3 length: 14 amino acids. The V segment lost 1 base and the J segment 9 bases; nucleotides outside the gene matches: 7. The whole variable domain, remainder taken from reference TRBV30 and TRBJ2-1, is SQTIHQWPATLVQPVGSPLSLECTVEGTSNPNLYWYRQAAGRGLQLLFYSVGIGQISSEVPQNLSASRPQDRQFILSSKKLLLSDSGFYLCAWSGGTGITEQFFGPGTRLTVL.

Of note for this clone: Within the sample, other DNA sequences also encode this same CDR3. The J gene is TRBJ2-5, the V gene TRBV18, with TRBD2 identical over 9 bases. There are 14 residues in the CDR3. The junction had 2 bases not matched to a gene; V was cut back by 3 bases and J by 3 bases. CDR1 and CDR2 from the germline V gene are KGHSH and LQKENI. The CDR3: CASSPRTSEETQYF. The CDR3 DNA is TGTGCCAGCTCACCGCGGACTAGCGAAGAGACCCAGTACTTC.

This clone occurred a few times. This chain links TRBV29-1 with TRBJ2-2; the match to TRBD2 covers 13 bases. The CDR3 contains 14 residues. The germline V gene has CDR1 SQVTM and CDR2 ANQGSEA. Trimming took 6 bases from V and 6 from J; bases not matched to a gene: 4. CDR3 bases: TGCAGCGTCTGGACTAGCGGGGGTCCCGGGGAGCTGTTTTTT. Translating it yields CSVWTSGGPGELFF.

V is TRBV30 and J is TRBJ2-4, with TRBD2 matching 8 bases. Germline assignment: CDR1 GTSNPN and CDR2 SVGIG (reference sequence). The length of the CDR3 is 13 residues. V lost 0 bases to trimming and J lost 12 bases; unmatched junction nucleotides: 7. CDR3 nucleotide sequence: TGTGCCTGGAGTGTACAAGCCGGGAGGGCTCAGTACTTC. Amino acids: CAWSVQAGRAQYF.

This clone was seen more than once but under ten times. The gene calls are TRBV6-5 and TRBJ2-5, with D tentatively TRBD1 or TRBD2 (5 bases each). The CDR3 spans 16 residues. Germline CDR1 reads MNHEY; CDR2 reads SVGAGI. V lost 2 bases to trimming and J lost 1 base, with 14 bases between them. CDR3 nucleotide sequence: TGTGCCAGCAGTTACACCGAGGGGATGCTCCAAGAGACCCAGTACTTC. Residues: CASSYTEGMLQETQYF.

This clone has more than one count but fewer than ten. CDR3 sequence (DNA): TGCAGCGTTGAAAGACAGGGCCACGGGGAGCTGTTTTTT. Protein sequence: CSVERQGHGELFF. The chain links TRBV29-1 to TRBJ2-2, with TRBD1 matching 7 bases. This CDR3 spans 13 amino acids. The trim removed 2 bases at V and 7 bases at J, leaving 4 bases unmatched. Per the germline V gene, CDR1 is SQVTM and CDR2 is ANQGSEA.

This clone has only a few counts. The chain joins TRBV7-9 to TRBJ2-1, with 13 bases matching TRBD2. Trimming removed 1 base from V and 7 bases from J; junction bases left unmatched: 1. Per the germline V gene, CDR1 is SEHNR and CDR2 is FQNEAQ (reference sequence). This CDR3 has 15 amino acids. CDR3 nucleotide sequence: TGTGCCAGCAGCTTAGTGACTAGCGGGGGGAATGAGCAGTTCTTC. It translates to CASSLVTSGGNEQFF.

Of note for this clone: The germline gene is not matched at one end of the junction; a read error may be the cause. V and J are TRBV28 and TRBJ2-7; 8 bases are shared with TRBD1. CDR1 MDHEN and CDR2 SYDVKM come from the germline V gene. CDR3 length equals 12 residues. CDR3: CASSPNARQGNF. The CDR3 DNA reads as TGTGCCAGCAGTCCCAATGCTCGACAGGGGAACTTC. Combining the CDR3 with reference TRBV28 and TRBJ2-7 gives the whole variable domain DVKVTQSSRYLVKRTGEKVFLECVQDMDHENMFWYRQDPGLGLRLIYFSYDVKMKEKGDIPEGYSVSREKKERFSLILESASTNQTSMYLCASSPNARQGNFGPGTRLTVT.

This clone turned up a few times. CDR3 loop: CASMADPKNIQYF. CDR3 nucleotide sequence: TGTGCCAGCATGGCTGACCCCAAAAACATTCAGTACTTC. The chain joins TRBV27 to TRBJ2-4; D remains unclear. V lost 7 bases and J 2 bases, leaving 9 bases between the germline ends. The length of the CDR3 is 13 residues. CDR1 is MNHEY and CDR2 is SMNVEV in the germline V gene (reference sequence).

The V and J genes are TRBV30 and TRBJ1-1; TRBD1 matches at 10 bases. Germline V lookup: CDR1 GTSNPN, CDR2 SVGIG (reference sequence). The J segment lost 5 bases and the V segment lost 8 bases, leaving 5 bases of the junction unmatched. This CDR3 is 12 amino acids long. CDR3 in DNA: TGTGCCAGACAGGGGGCGCAGACTGAAGCTTTCTTT. Its translation is CARQGAQTEAFF.

In this sample, this clone turned up once. The CDR3 protein is CASSVGQGETQYF. As DNA, the CDR3 is TGTGCCAGCAGTGTGGGACAGGGGGAGACCCAGTACTTC. The chain has TRBV2 and TRBJ2-5, with 10 bases fitting TRBD1. The CDR3 sequence is 13 residues long. J gave up 5 bases and V 4 bases, and 1 base lay outside the gene matches. Germline V gives CDR1 SNHLY, CDR2 FYNNEI.

CDR3: CASSVGPGTATEAFF. CDR3 nucleotide sequence: TGTGCCAGCAGCGTAGGTCCAGGGACGGCCACTGAAGCTTTCTTT. The chain links TRBV9 to TRBJ1-1; D perhaps matches TRBD1 (5 bases). The CDR3 has 15 amino acids. V lost 0 bases and J 4 bases, leaving 13 bases between the germline ends. Germline V lookup: CDR1 SGDLS, CDR2 YYNGEE.